This T cell receptor beta chain was identified in a study of T cell responses to AZD1222 COVID-19 vaccine. Findings and limits, study-wide: With two AZD1222 doses given, Spike-specific TCR breadth and depth both rose.

Germline V CDR1 and CDR2: SGHKS, YYEKEE (reference sequence). The CDR3 runs 14 residues. V lost 7 bases and J lost 3, with 13 bases in between. This clone was picked up one time. Its antigen remains unidentified. Sequencing was performed with immunoSEQ multiplex PCR; in TCRdb, only in-frame clones are kept and a portion is missing. The sample carries 150,000 to 200,000 clones, approximately 94% recorded once. V is TRBV5-5 and J is TRBJ1-4, with D perhaps TRBD1 (6 bases). The sequence derives from an adult who received the AZD1222 COVID-19 vaccine. The sample in question was peripheral blood, obtained 28 days after the second AZD1222 dose. The CDR3 loop reads CASGGGAANEKLFF. In DNA, the CDR3 is TGTGCCAGCGGGGGCGGGGCGGCTAATGAAAAACTGTTTTTT. Variable domain in full (rest from reference TRBV5-5 and TRBJ1-4): DAGVTQSPTHLIKTRGQQVTLRCSPISGHKSVSWYQQVLGQGPQFIFQYYEKEERGRGNFPDRFSARQFPNYSSELNVNALLLGDSALYLCASGGGAANEKLFFGSGTQLSVL.